These 23 T cell receptor beta chains were all obtained from the same sample, sequenced in a study of blood T cell repertoires in COVID-19. Produced via immunoSEQ multiplex PCR; TCRdb's table is partial and in-frame only. The sample shows just under 300,000 clones, around 86% of them seen only once. Specimen: peripheral blood. Receptors originate from a man between 65 and 79 years old with acute or convalescent COVID-19.

This rearrangement joins TRBV5-6 to TRBJ1-1; D not certain. The CDR3 is 15 amino acids. Germline loops: CDR1 SGHDT, CDR2 YYEEEE. V was shortened by 1 base and J by 0 bases, with 10 bases between the two germline ends. As DNA, the CDR3 is TGTGCCAGCAGCTTGTTCGCGGGCATGAACACTGAAGCTTTCTTT. Translated: CASSLFAGMNTEAFF.

This chain connects TRBV2 to TRBJ1-5; no reliable D call. V was trimmed by 3 bases and J by 0 bases, leaving 9 bases between them. The germline CDR1 and CDR2 sequences are SNHLY and FYNNEI. CDR3 size: 15 residues. CDR3 protein: CASSENSYSNQPQHF. CDR3 bases: TGTGCCAGCAGTGAGAACAGCTATAGCAATCAGCCCCAGCATTTT.

In its sample, this clone was seen a few times. V gene TRBV29-1 combines with J gene TRBJ1-1; 8 nucleotides match TRBD1. Germline CDR1 and CDR2: SQVTM and ANQGSEA. The CDR3 length is 13 residues. The V segment lost 5 bases and the J segment 5 bases; nucleotides outside the gene matches: 7. The CDR3 DNA reads TGCAGCGTTTACGGACAGGGCGGTACTGAAGCTTTCTTT. Its translation is CSVYGQGGTEAFF.

The chain recombines TRBV6-2 or TRBV6-3 with TRBJ2-1, with a possible D match to TRBD2 (5 bases). The CDR3 runs to 13 residues. The V and J ends lost 2 bases and 3 bases respectively, with 5 bases between them. Germline assignment: CDR1 MNHEY and CDR2 SVGEGT. CDR3 nucleotides: TGTGCCAGCAGTTACCGGGACTACAATGAGCAGTTCTTC. Residues: CASSYRDYNEQFF.

The rearrangement links TRBV4-2 to TRBJ1-2, with D tentatively TRBD1 (6 bases). The germline V and J ends were trimmed by 1 base and 5 bases, with 11 bases remaining between them. The CDR3 spans 14 residues. CDR1 and CDR2 from the germline V gene are LGHNA and YNFKEQ. CDR3 amino acids: CASSQVGQGYGYTF. CDR3 nucleotides: TGTGCCAGCAGCCAAGTGGGCCAGGGGTATGGCTACACCTTC.

The chain employs TRBV19 and TRBJ2-2; maybe TRBD2 (5 bases). Germline V gives CDR1 LNHDA, CDR2 SQIVND (reference sequence). V was pared by 0 bases and J by 4 bases, with 15 bases between. The CDR3 consists of 17 residues. This CDR3 reads CASSIDESGKPTGELFF. CDR3 in DNA: TGTGCCAGTAGTATAGATGAAAGCGGAAAGCCCACCGGGGAGCTGTTTTTT.

This clone was observed a single time. The chain employs TRBV2 and TRBJ1-2; 12 bases map to TRBD1. The CDR3 is 14 amino acids. V trimming: 6 bases; J trimming: 4 bases; junction bases outside the gene matches: 3. Germline lookup yields CDR1 SNHLY and CDR2 FYNNEI. CDR3 sequence reads: CASSGTGGFYGYTF. For the CDR3, the DNA is TGTGCCAGCAGCGGGACAGGGGGCTTCTATGGCTACACCTTC. The full variable domain, completed using reference TRBV2 and TRBJ1-2, is EPEVTQTPSHQVTQMGQEVILRCVPISNHLYFYWYRQILGQKVEFLVSFYNNEISEKSEIFDDQFSVERPDGSNFTLKIRSTKLEDSAMYFCASSGTGGFYGYTFGSGTRLTVV.

The chain joins TRBV3-1 (or the pseudogene TRBV3-2) to TRBJ2-3, with D possibly matching TRBD2 (5 bases). The CDR3 covers 16 residues. V was cut by 4 bases and J by 3 bases, with 17 bases left in between. Germline V CDR1 and CDR2: LGHDT, YNNKEL (reference sequence). CDR3 sequence: CASSRIATMTTDTQYF. CDR3 bases: TGTGCCAGCAGCCGCATAGCGACCATGACTACAGATACGCAGTATTTT.

The chain uses TRBV4-2 and TRBJ1-2; the D gene is possibly TRBD1 (5 bases). V dropped 0 bases and J dropped 6 bases, with 17 bases sitting between them. The germline gives CDR1 LGHNA, CDR2 YNFKEQ. The CDR3 totals 16 residues. This chain's CDR3 is CASSQEAGVGVHGYTF. CDR3 in DNA: TGTGCCAGCAGCCAAGAGGCGGGGGTAGGGGTTCATGGCTACACCTTC.

This chain connects TRBV5-5 to TRBJ2-1; D uncertain. The CDR3 consists of 15 residues. Per the germline V gene, CDR1 is SGHKS and CDR2 is YYEKEE (reference sequence). V lost 2 bases and J 0 bases, leaving 9 bases between the germline ends. The CDR3: CASSLEHSSYNEQFF. CDR3 coding DNA: TGTGCCAGCAGCTTAGAGCACAGCTCCTACAATGAGCAGTTCTTC. Full variable domain (remainder filled in from reference TRBV5-5 and TRBJ2-1): DAGVTQSPTHLIKTRGQQVTLRCSPISGHKSVSWYQQVLGQGPQFIFQYYEKEERGRGNFPDRFSARQFPNYSSELNVNALLLGDSALYLCASSLEHSSYNEQFFGPGTRLTVL.

This chain joins TRBV28 and TRBJ1-4; D possibly corresponds to TRBD1 (5 bases). Germline CDR1 and CDR2: MDHEN and SYDVKM. The V end was cut by 6 bases, the J end by 8 bases, with 10 bases between. This CDR3 contains 12 residues. The chain's CDR3 is CASRAPGEKLFF. The CDR3 nucleotides are TGTGCCAGCAGGGCCCCAGGGGAAAAACTGTTTTTT. Combining the CDR3 with reference TRBV28 and TRBJ1-4 gives the whole variable domain DVKVTQSSRYLVKRTGEKVFLECVQDMDHENMFWYRQDPGLGLRLIYFSYDVKMKEKGDIPEGYSVSREKKERFSLILESASTNQTSMYLCASRAPGEKLFFGSGTQLSVL.

This chain links TRBV6-5 with TRBJ1-4; 7 bases align to TRBD1. With V trimmed by 5 bases and J by 8 bases, 8 bases remained unmatched. Per germline, CDR1 MNHEY and CDR2 SVGAGI. CDR3 length: 14 residues. CDR3 in amino acids: CASSPWTGGEKLFF. DNA for the CDR3: TGTGCCAGCAGTCCCTGGACAGGTGGGGAAAAACTGTTTTTT.

The chain carries TRBV5-6 and TRBJ2-7; D is undetermined. The CDR3 extends over 15 amino acids. CDR1 is SGHDT, CDR2 YYEEEE, per germline. V was trimmed by 4 bases and J by 0 bases, leaving 14 bases between them. Written as DNA, the CDR3 is TGTGCCAGCAGCCCCGGGTGGCAAAGCTCCTACGAGCAGTACTTC. This encodes CASSPGWQSSYEQYF.

The J gene is TRBJ1-5, the V gene TRBV4-2; 7 bases match TRBD1. With 1 base clipped from V and 0 bases from J, the junction kept 9 bases outside the gene matches. Germline assignment: CDR1 LGHNA and CDR2 YNFKEQ. The CDR3 consists of 18 residues. DNA for the CDR3: TGTGCCAGCAGCCAAGTTATACAGGGGTCCCTTAGCAATCAGCCCCAGCATTTT. Its translation is CASSQVIQGSLSNQPQHF.

The chain recombines TRBV2 with TRBJ2-6, with TRBD1 matching 11 bases. J was trimmed by 0 bases and V by 6 bases; bases with no gene match: 7. Per germline, CDR1 SNHLY and CDR2 FYNNEI. The CDR3 has 18 residues. CDR3 sequence: CASRSGTGGLSGANVLTF. CDR3 coding DNA: TGTGCCAGCAGGTCCGGGACAGGGGGGCTCTCTGGGGCCAACGTCCTGACTTTC.

Of note for this clone: This sample includes further DNA sequences coding for the same CDR3. The chain carries TRBV6-4 and TRBJ1-1; D is ambiguous. Germline V gene data show CDR1 as MRHNA and CDR2 as SNTAGT. V lost 5 bases to trimming and J lost 1 base, with 11 bases between them. The CDR3 covers 14 residues. CDR3: CASSPSPGNTEAFF. The CDR3 DNA reads as TGTGCCAGCAGTCCCTCCCCAGGGAACACTGAAGCTTTCTTT.

The V and J genes are TRBV30 and TRBJ2-7, with D perhaps TRBD2 (6 bases). The V end was cut by 0 bases, the J end by 5 bases, with 14 bases between. Per germline, CDR1 GTSNPN and CDR2 SVGIG (reference sequence). This CDR3 has 14 amino acids. The CDR3 is CAWSVGREVDEQYF. DNA of the CDR3: TGTGCCTGGAGTGTCGGCAGGGAGGTCGACGAGCAGTACTTC.

The chain is built from TRBV6-2 or TRBV6-3 and TRBJ1-5, with 8 bases lining up with TRBD1. V was pared by 6 bases and J by 2 bases, with 3 bases of the junction left unmatched. The CDR3 is 14 amino acids. Germline-derived CDR1 and CDR2 are MNHEY and SVGEGT. CDR3 DNA sequence: TGTGCCAGCAGCCAGGGGGCACGCAATCAGCCCCAGCATTTT. Amino acids: CASSQGARNQPQHF.

This chain links TRBV10-2 with TRBJ1-3; D possibly corresponds to TRBD1 (6 bases). Trimming removed 6 bases from V and 4 bases from J, with 13 bases in between. The CDR3 sequence is 14 residues long. From germline, CDR1 is WSHSY and CDR2 SAAADI. The CDR3 here is CASRDGTQGNTIYF. The CDR3 bases are TGCGCCAGCAGGGACGGGACACAAGGAAACACCATATATTTT.

This clone was found a few times. The chain recombines TRBV29-1 with TRBJ2-1; TRBD1 matches 9 bases. The CDR3 runs 16 residues. The J segment lost 7 bases and the V segment lost 6 bases, leaving 16 bases of the junction unmatched. Germline CDR1 is SQVTM and CDR2 is ANQGSEA. CDR3 coding DNA: TGCAGCGTCCCCCAGCAGGGACAGGGACCGAGGAATGAGCAGTTCTTC. Translation gives CSVPQQGQGPRNEQFF.

The chain joins TRBV4-3 to TRBJ2-3; D is possibly TRBD2 (5 bases). The CDR3 sequence is 15 residues long. Trimming took 0 bases from V and 2 from J, leaving 9 bases between them. The germline CDR1 and CDR2 sequences are LGHNA and YSLEER. The CDR3 region has the DNA TGCGCCAGCAGCCAAGATTTACTAGTCACAGATACGCAGTATTTT. Amino acids: CASSQDLLVTDTQYF.

The J gene is TRBJ2-7, the V gene TRBV5-6; the match to TRBD1 covers 7 bases. V shed 4 bases, J shed 6 bases, and the junction held 7 bases outside the gene matches. There are 13 residues in the CDR3. Germline CDR1 is SGHDT and CDR2 is YYEEEE. The CDR3 protein is CASSQKGAGEQYF. The CDR3 region has the DNA TGTGCCAGCAGCCAAAAGGGGGCGGGCGAGCAGTACTTC.

The chain recombines TRBV24-1 with TRBJ2-3; 7 nucleotides line up with TRBD2. V lost 4 bases to trimming and J lost 3 bases; unmatched junction nucleotides: 9. CDR1 KGHDR and CDR2 SFDVKD come from the germline V gene. The CDR3 sequence is 16 residues long. The CDR3 reads CATSDPGGGGTDTQYF. In DNA form, the CDR3 reads TGTGCCACCAGTGACCCTGGTGGGGGAGGGACAGATACGCAGTATTTT.